This T cell receptor (beta chain) was retrieved from a study of identical twins. Findings and caveats of the study: Low generation probability was overrepresented in out-of-frame alpha sequences shared by twins. Out-of-frame beta chain sequences displayed weaker excess sharing between twins. Beta clonotypes that were abundant in cord blood contained fewer insertions, a pattern absent from memory repertoires.

This clonotype was recorded a few times. As yet, its antigen is unknown. Germline values: CDR1 MGHRA, CDR2 YSYEKL. V lost 5 bases to trimming and J lost 5 bases; unmatched junction nucleotides: 15. There are 17 residues in the CDR3. Template switching, a step in the protocol, added a universal primer site, and cDNA carried unique molecular identifiers. A single record per CDR3 protein comes from TCRdb applying MiXCR to the 5' RACE reads. The sample carries hundreds of thousands of distinct CDR3 sequences, 9% to 15% recorded once. In addition, the sample was reused for a study of yellow fever vaccine responses in identical twins.

The chain joins TRBV4-1 to TRBJ2-5, with 9 bases fitting TRBD2. This clonotype was obtained from a woman between 18 and 30 years old in good health. The sequencing sample was made of PBMCs. The CDR3 reads CASSTLPGLAGPETQYF. Written as DNA, the CDR3 is TGCGCCAGCAGCACCCTGCCGGGACTAGCAGGTCCGGAGACCCAGTACTTC.